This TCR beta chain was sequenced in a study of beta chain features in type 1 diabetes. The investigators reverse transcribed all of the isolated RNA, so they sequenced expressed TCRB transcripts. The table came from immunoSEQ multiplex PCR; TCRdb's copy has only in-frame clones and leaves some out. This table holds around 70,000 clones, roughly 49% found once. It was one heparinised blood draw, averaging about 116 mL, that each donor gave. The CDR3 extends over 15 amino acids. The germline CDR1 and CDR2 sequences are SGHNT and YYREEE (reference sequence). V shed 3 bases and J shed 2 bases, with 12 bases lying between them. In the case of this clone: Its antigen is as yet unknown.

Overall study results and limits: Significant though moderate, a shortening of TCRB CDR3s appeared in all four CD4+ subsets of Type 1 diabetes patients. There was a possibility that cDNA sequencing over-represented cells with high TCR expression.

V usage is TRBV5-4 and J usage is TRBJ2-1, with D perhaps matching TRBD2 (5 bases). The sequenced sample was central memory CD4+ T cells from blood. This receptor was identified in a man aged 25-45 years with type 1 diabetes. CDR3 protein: CASSSAGSPYNEQFF. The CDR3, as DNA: TGTGCCAGCAGCTCGGCGGGTAGCCCCTACAATGAGCAGTTCTTC.